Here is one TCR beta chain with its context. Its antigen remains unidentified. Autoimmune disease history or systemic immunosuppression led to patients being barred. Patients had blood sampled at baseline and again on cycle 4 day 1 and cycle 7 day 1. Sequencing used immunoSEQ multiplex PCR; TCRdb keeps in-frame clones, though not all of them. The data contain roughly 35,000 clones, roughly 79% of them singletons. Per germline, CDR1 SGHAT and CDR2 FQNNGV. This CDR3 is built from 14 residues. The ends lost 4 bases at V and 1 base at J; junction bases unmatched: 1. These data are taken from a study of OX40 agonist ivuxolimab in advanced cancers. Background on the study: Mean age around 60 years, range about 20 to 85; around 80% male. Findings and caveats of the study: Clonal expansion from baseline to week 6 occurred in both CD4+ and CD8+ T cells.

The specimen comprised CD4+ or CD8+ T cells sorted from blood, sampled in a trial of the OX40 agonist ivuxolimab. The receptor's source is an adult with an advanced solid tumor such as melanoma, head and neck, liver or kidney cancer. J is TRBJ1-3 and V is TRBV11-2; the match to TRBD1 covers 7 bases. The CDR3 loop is CASSSTGSGNTIYF. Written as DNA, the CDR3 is TGTGCCAGCAGCTCGACAGGGTCTGGAAACACCATATATTTT.